The clone carrying this T cell receptor beta chain was seen at least ten times. TCR beta CDR3 region amplification was performed from RNA transcripts. The primer set for the first-round RT-PCR of the TCR CDR3 was HTBI. MiXCR, applied by TCRdb to the multiplex PCR reads, yields one record per CDR3 protein. The sample has approximately 530,000 distinct CDR3 sequences; over 15% are singletons. These data originate in a study of T cells in Graves' hyperthyroidism and ophthalmopathy. When ophthalmopathy did not progress within 18 months, Graves' hyperthyroidism was considered stable. This sequence was found in a woman between 18 and 29 years old with Graves' hyperthyroidism. Sequencing was carried out using blood.

The CDR3 coding sequence is TGTGCCAGCAACCCAGGATGGGGGGAGACCCAGTACTTC. Translating gives CASNPGWGETQYF. This sequence joins TRBV27 and TRBJ2-5; D may correspond to TRBD1 or TRBD2 (5 bases each). The V and J ends lost 7 bases and 5 bases respectively, with 14 bases between them. The CDR3 length is 13 residues. The germline V gene encodes CDR1 MNHEY and CDR2 SMNVEV (reference sequence).